These T cell receptor beta chains were read from a single sample in a study of spatial heterogeneity in lung cancer. TCRdb ran MiXCR on the 5' RACE reads and lists one entry per CDR3 protein. Among roughly 48,000 distinct CDR3 sequences listed, roughly 5% were seen once. The starting material was PBMCs, obtained at surgery. Receptors were obtained from a male donor with early-stage non-small cell lung cancer. Each CDR3 is given with its conserved first and last residue. The D gene is left open where the match is weak. The size field is filled for only some rows; it gives once, few, many or a size class.

clone_size	j_call	v_call	d_call	cdr3_nt	cdr3_aa
many	TRBJ2-7	TRBV6-6	NA	TGTGCCAGCAGTTTAGACGGCTCCTACGAGCAGTACTTC	CASSLDGSYEQYF
many	TRBJ2-1	TRBV5-1	NA	TGCGCCAGCAGCCAAGGGCCAACTGGTGAGCAGTTCTTC	CASSQGPTGEQFF
many	TRBJ2-7	TRBV18	TRBD2	TGTGCCAGCTCACCGAGCCCCGGGACTACCGAATACGAGCAGTACTTC	CASSPSPGTTEYEQYF
many	TRBJ2-7	TRBV7-9	TRBD1	TGTGCCAGCAGCTTATGGGACAGGAGAACCTACGAGCAGTACTTC	CASSLWDRRTYEQYF
many	TRBJ1-1	TRBV28	NA	TGTGCCAGCAGTTTTTACCCGGGACGGCTCATGAACACTGAAGCTTTCTTT	CASSFYPGRLMNTEAFF
many	TRBJ2-1	TRBV9	TRBD2	TGTGCCAGCAGCGTAGGTCGGGGGGTCCAGTTCTTC	CASSVGRGVQFF
many	TRBJ2-7	TRBV20-1	TRBD1	TGCAGTGCTAGACCTCGGGACAGCTCCTACGAGCAGTACTTC	CSARPRDSSYEQYF
many	TRBJ2-3	TRBV12-3/TRBV12-4	NA	TGTGCCAGCAGATTGAGGGATACGCAGTATTTT	CASRLRDTQYF
many	TRBJ2-7	TRBV20-1	TRBD2	TGCAGTGCTAGAGAACTGGGACTAGCGGGCCGCTACGAGCAGTACTTC	CSARELGLAGRYEQYF
many	TRBJ2-2	TRBV5-4	NA	TGTGCCAGCTCTTCCCCCCACTTCCTAGGGTCAAACACCGGGGAGCTGTTTTTT	CASSSPHFLGSNTGELFF
few	TRBJ2-1	TRBV19	TRBD1	TGTGCCACCAGAACAGGGGACCGCTCCTACAATGAGCAGTTCTTC	CATRTGDRSYNEQFF
few	TRBJ2-2	TRBV7-8	NA	TGTGCCAGCAGCTTATGGTCACCTACCGGGGAGCTGTTTTTT	CASSLWSPTGELFF
many	TRBJ2-5	TRBV5-1	TRBD2	TGCGCCAGCAGCTTGGGTCTAGCGGGGCAAGAGACCCAGTACTTC	CASSLGLAGQETQYF
once	TRBJ2-1	TRBV20-1	TRBD2	TGCAGTGCTATTGGTGGGACTAGCGGGAGTATCTACAATGAGCAGTTCTTC	CSAIGGTSGSIYNEQFF
many	TRBJ2-1	TRBV7-2	TRBD2	TGTGCCAGCACCCTGACTAGCGGGAGAGGGAATGAGCAGTTCTTC	CASTLTSGRGNEQFF
many	TRBJ2-7	TRBV2	NA	TGTGCCAGCAGTGCGGGGACCTACGAGCAGTACTTC	CASSAGTYEQYF
many	TRBJ1-5	TRBV7-8	TRBD1	TGTGCCAGCAGCTTGCCGACAGGGGCGGGTCAGCCCCAGCATTTT	CASSLPTGAGQPQHF
many	TRBJ2-5	TRBV2	NA	TGTGCCAGCAGTGAACGGGGGTCCAAAGGGGAGACCCAGTACTTC	CASSERGSKGETQYF
NA	TRBJ2-5	TRBV4-1	TRBD2	TGCGCCAGCAGCCAAGAAGGAGTACTAGCGGGCTCCCAAGAGACCCAGTACTTC	CASSQEGVLAGSQETQYF
many	TRBJ2-1	TRBV5-1	TRBD2	TGCGCCAGCAGCCCCGGGACTACAGGTTACAATGAGCAGTTCTTC	CASSPGTTGYNEQFF
many	TRBJ1-1	TRBV5-1	NA	TGCGCCAGCAGCCCAGCGGGTGGCACTGAAGCTTTCTTT	CASSPAGGTEAFF
many	TRBJ2-3	TRBV28	NA	TGTGCCAGCAGTTTAAAGGGGTTTGATACGCAGTATTTT	CASSLKGFDTQYF
many	TRBJ2-7	TRBV9	NA	TGTGCCAGCAGCGTGGCGGGGGCGCCCTACGAGCAGTACTTC	CASSVAGAPYEQYF
NA	TRBJ1-5	TRBV3-1	NA	TGTGCCAGCAGCCAGGACTTTAATCAGCCCCAGCATTTT	CASSQDFNQPQHF
many	TRBJ1-1	TRBV7-9	NA	TGTGCCAGCAGCTTCCATAAGGGGACTGAAGCTTTCTTT	CASSFHKGTEAFF
many	TRBJ1-4	TRBV6-5	NA	TGTGCCAGCAGTTACGCGGGACCTAATGAAAAACTGTTTTTT	CASSYAGPNEKLFF
many	TRBJ1-6	TRBV27	NA	TGTGCCAGCAGACAGAGCTCCTATAATTCACCCCTCCACTTT	CASRQSSYNSPLHF
many	TRBJ2-1	TRBV2	NA	TGTGCCAGCAGTATCCTGGGGGGATCGAATGAGCAGTTCTTC	CASSILGGSNEQFF
many	TRBJ2-3	TRBV7-2	NA	TGTGCCAGCAGCTGGGCAGGGGGGACTAGCACAGATACGCAGTATTTT	CASSWAGGTSTDTQYF
many	TRBJ2-7	TRBV6-6	NA	TGTGCCAGCAGCCACGGCTATCCCTACGAGCAGTACTTC	CASSHGYPYEQYF
many	TRBJ2-1	TRBV4-3	TRBD2	TGCGCCAGCAGCCAAGATAGCGCGGGAGGATATAATGAGCAGTTCTTC	CASSQDSAGGYNEQFF
NA	TRBJ1-2	TRBV5-1	NA	TGCGCCAGCAGCCCTTTAGGACAGCACTATGGCTACACCTTC	CASSPLGQHYGYTF
many	TRBJ2-7	TRBV19	TRBD2	TGTGCCACCCGGAAAGGGTTTGGACTAGAAAACTACGAGCAGTACTTC	CATRKGFGLENYEQYF
few	TRBJ2-2	TRBV9	TRBD2	TGTGCCAGCAGCGAAGCAGCGGGGACCGGGGAGCTGTTTTTT	CASSEAAGTGELFF
many	TRBJ2-1	TRBV7-8	NA	TGTGCCAGCAGCCCACCAAACTTCCGTAGCTCCTACAATGAGCAGTTCTTC	CASSPPNFRSSYNEQFF
many	TRBJ2-1	TRBV20-1	NA	TGCAGTGCTAGGGGAGTTGGCGGGACATCCTACAATGAGCAGTTCTTC	CSARGVGGTSYNEQFF
many	TRBJ1-4	TRBV9	NA	TGTGCCAGCAGCGTAGCTAATGGACAGACTAATGAAAAACTGTTTTTT	CASSVANGQTNEKLFF
many	TRBJ2-7	TRBV5-1	TRBD1	TGCGCCAGCAGCATCGGACAGGGAACGGAGCAGTACTTC	CASSIGQGTEQYF
many	TRBJ2-7	TRBV11-3	TRBD1	TGTGCCAGCAGCTTAAGAAGGGGGCTAGGTGAGCAGTACTTC	CASSLRRGLGEQYF
many	TRBJ2-5	TRBV14	TRBD1	TGTGCCAGCAGCCAAGATTATGGGAAGCGCAGGGGGTACCAAGAGACCCAGTACTTC	CASSQDYGKRRGYQETQYF